The T cell receptor beta chain described here comes from a study of T cell responses to AZD1222 COVID-19 vaccine. Study in general: Pooled samples include second doses given at about 4 or 12 weeks.

Study results and limitations: Only 5 or 6 people who got AZD1222 tested seropositive at baseline. Reports say nearly half of spike-specific TCRs go after unmutated variant regions. Researchers took repertoire samples only after the peak T cell response had come.

The CDR3 spans 18 residues. Germline CDR1 reads MGHRA; CDR2 reads YSYEKL. J gave up 6 bases and V 1 base, and 12 bases lay outside the gene matches. Some clones are missing from TCRdb's copy, which holds only in-frame ones; the method was immunoSEQ multiplex PCR. The repertoire holds approximately 160,000 clones, with roughly 93% as singletons. With respect to this clone: Its antigen is unknown.

The sample here was peripheral blood, taken on day 0 of AZD1222 vaccination. V gene TRBV4-1 combines with J gene TRBJ2-5; 12 bases fit TRBD2. The clonotype comes from an adult in good health. CDR3 DNA sequence: TGCGCCAGCAGCCAAGTAAGGACTAGCGGGGTATCGGAAAAGACCCAGTACTTC. This gives the protein CASSQVRTSGVSEKTQYF.